Listed below are T cell receptor beta chains from one sample, sequenced in a study of T cell responses to AZD1222 COVID-19 vaccine. Produced via immunoSEQ multiplex PCR; TCRdb's table is partial and in-frame only. The sample has fewer than 150,000 clones; almost 90% are singletons. This specimen was peripheral blood, taken on day 0 of AZD1222 vaccination. The source of these receptors is an adult in good health. CDR3s include the opening cysteine and the closing phenylalanine or tryptophan. A D gene is named only where the DNA matches it firmly. Clone sizes are given selectively: once, few, many, or a class where the clone is expanded.

clone size	D gene	V gene	J gene	CDR3 DNA	CDR3 protein
.	TRBD2	TRBV30	TRBJ2-7	TGTGCCTGGAGTTACGTAGCGGGAGCGTTCGACGAGCAGTACTTC	CAWSYVAGAFDEQYF
.	.	TRBV5-6	TRBJ1-1	TGTGCCAGCAGCTTGGCCTTGCCGAACACTGAAGCTTTCTTT	CASSLALPNTEAFF
.	.	TRBV29-1	TRBJ2-3	TGCAGCGTTAGAGCGGTTAGCACAGATACGCAGTATTTT	CSVRAVSTDTQYF
.	.	TRBV29-1	TRBJ1-5	TGCAGCGTTGTTGCTTCAGGGGAAGACCAGCCCCAGCATTTT	CSVVASGEDQPQHF
.	TRBD1	TRBV5-1	TRBJ1-1	TGCGCCAGCAGCTTGGAGCGGACAGGGTCGGGCACTGAAGCTTTCTTT	CASSLERTGSGTEAFF
.	.	TRBV6-5	TRBJ1-1	TGTGCCAGCAGGGTGTTCCCACCTCGGGACACTGAAGCTTTCTTT	CASRVFPPRDTEAFF
.	TRBD2	TRBV4-3	TRBJ2-7	TGCGCCAGCAGCCCAGGAGGACGGGGGGTCTTCGAGCAGTACTTC	CASSPGGRGVFEQYF
once	.	TRBV25-1	TRBJ1-3	TGTGCCAGCAGTGGGGCGCAGGCGGGAAACACCATATATTTT	CASSGAQAGNTIYF
.	.	TRBV10-3	TRBJ2-1	TGTGCCATCCTCACAAGGAACGGGAATGAGCAGTTCTTC	CAILTRNGNEQFF
few	TRBD2	TRBV20-1	TRBJ2-2	TGCAGTGCTAGTAGCGGGACTTTCTCCGCCGGGGAGCTGTTTTTT	CSASSGTFSAGELFF
.	.	TRBV4-3	TRBJ2-1	TGCGCCAGCAGCGTATGGCCGGGACTTTACAATGAGCAGTTCTTC	CASSVWPGLYNEQFF
.	TRBD2	TRBV7-2	TRBJ2-1	TGTGCCAGCAGCTCCATACGGGGGAGGGGTTCCTACAATGAGCAGTTCTTC	CASSSIRGRGSYNEQFF
.	.	TRBV3-1/TRBV3-2	TRBJ1-1	TGTGCCAGCAGCCAAGCCGAGATTCAGCGCACTGAAGCTTTCTTT	CASSQAEIQRTEAFF
.	TRBD1	TRBV10-1	TRBJ1-2	TGCGCCAGCAGTGCGGGACAGGGTGATGGCTACACCTTC	CASSAGQGDGYTF
.	TRBD1	TRBV5-1	TRBJ2-1	TGCGCCAGCAGCTCCTACAGGGGGCCCTACAATGAGCAGTTCTTC	CASSSYRGPYNEQFF
.	TRBD2	TRBV6-5	TRBJ2-5	TGTGCCAGCAGTTACGGGGCAGGGAGGGGGACCCAGTACTTC	CASSYGAGRGTQYF
once	TRBD2	TRBV5-1	TRBJ2-1	TGCGCCAGCAGCTACCATGGGGGGGATGAGCAGTTCTTC	CASSYHGGDEQFF
.	.	TRBV28	TRBJ2-1	TGTGCCAGCAGACCCCCCGGCGGACTTTACAATGAGCAGTTCTTC	CASRPPGGLYNEQFF
.	.	TRBV10-3	TRBJ2-1	TGTGCCTCACGGGGCGGTACCGGGAATGAGCAGTTCTTC	CASRGGTGNEQFF
.	TRBD2	TRBV28	TRBJ2-7	TGTGCCAGCAGGGGTCCGGGAGGGAACCCCTACGAGCAGTACTTC	CASRGPGGNPYEQYF
.	TRBD1	TRBV24-1	TRBJ1-6	TGTGCCACCAGTGGCGCAGGGGGACAGAATTCACCCCTCCACTTT	CATSGAGGQNSPLHF
.	.	TRBV6-2/TRBV6-3	TRBJ2-7	TGTGCCAGCAGTTCGGGTGGGAGTGGGTCCTACGAGCAGTACTTC	CASSSGGSGSYEQYF
.	.	TRBV7-8	TRBJ1-5	TGTGCCAGCGGCGGGACCGGGAGCTATAGCAATCAGCCCCAGCATTTT	CASGGTGSYSNQPQHF
.	TRBD1	TRBV7-8	TRBJ1-1	TGTGCCAGCAGCCTGGGACAGTTGAACACTGAAGCTTTCTTT	CASSLGQLNTEAFF